A selection of T cell receptor beta chains follows, all from one sample in a study of blood T cells in healthy people across ages. TCRdb itself ran the 5' RACE reads through MiXCR, one entry per CDR3 protein. Altogether 540,000 or so distinct CDR3 sequences are present, 25% to 30% being singletons, with the ten largest covering roughly 20%. The sample taken for sequencing was blood. These receptors all come from a woman in her sixties or seventies in good health. CDR3s leave out the opening cysteine and the closing phenylalanine or tryptophan. The size field is filled for only some rows; it gives once, few, many or a size class.

TRBJ1-2	TRBV20-1	-	SALTGTFYT
TRBJ2-1	TRBV10-3	-	AIRGGGNSYNEQF
TRBJ1-1	TRBV18	few	ASSPPGGLGTEAF
TRBJ1-1	TRBV24-1	-	AASAPDRMNTEAF
TRBJ2-4	TRBV11-2	-	ASNSGTGSLPQY
TRBJ2-3	TRBV7-2	few	ASSLIASTDTQY
TRBJ2-7	TRBV20-1	-	SVAPGQVPYEQY
TRBJ2-7	TRBV6-2/TRBV6-3	-	AGRGSVGQELSYEQY
TRBJ1-3	TRBV5-1	few	ASGGGQVVRGNTIY
TRBJ2-5	TRBV5-1	few	ASSLPDRETQY